These T cell receptor beta chains were read from a single sample in a study of shared clonotypes between healthy human individuals. Method: immunoSEQ multiplex PCR; TCRdb's copy keeps in-frame clones and lacks some. The sample holds about 820,000 clones, 92% seen once. The sequenced material came from naive CD8+ T cells sorted from blood. The source is a man in his thirties or forties in good health. The CDR3 runs from the conserved cysteine through the conserved F or W. The D gene is left open where the match is weak. Some rows mark clone size as missing; the rest say once, few, many or name a class of expanded clone.

J | size | D | V | length | DNA | CDR3
TRBJ2-7 | . | TRBD2 | TRBV6-1 | 17 | TGTGCCAGCAGTGAATTCCCCCGACTAGCGGGAGCCTACGAGCAGTACTTC | CASSEFPRLAGAYEQYF
TRBJ1-2 | . | TRBD1 | TRBV6-1 | 13 | TGTGCCAGCACCATGGGACAGTTCTATGGCTACACCTTC | CASTMGQFYGYTF
TRBJ2-5 | . | TRBD1 | TRBV27 | 15 | TGTGCCAGCAGTTTAGGGACAGGGGGCGAAGAGACCCAGTACTTC | CASSLGTGGEETQYF
TRBJ2-7 | . | TRBD1 | TRBV7-8 | 19 | TGTGCCAGCACCCCCTTCGGGCTTCAGGGGGCGCTTGGCTCCTACGAGCAGTACTTC | CASTPFGLQGALGSYEQYF
TRBJ2-1 | . | . | TRBV4-1 | 16 | TGCGCCAGCAGCTTAATTGGGGGCAATTCAAACTATGAGCAGTTCTTC | CASSLIGGNSNYEQFF
TRBJ2-7 | . | TRBD2 | TRBV7-2 | 16 | TGTGCCAGCAGCCGAACTGGACTAGCGGGCTCCTACGAGCAGTACTTC | CASSRTGLAGSYEQYF
TRBJ2-2 | . | TRBD1 | TRBV28 | 16 | TGTGCCAGCAGTTTCCCCGGGACAGGGTTCACCGGGGAGCTGTTTTTT | CASSFPGTGFTGELFF
TRBJ2-2 | . | . | TRBV7-2 | 15 | TGTGCCAGTGGGACAAGGGGAGGGTACACCGGGGAGCTGTTTTTT | CASGTRGGYTGELFF
TRBJ2-2 | . | . | TRBV5-1 | 14 | TGCGCCAGTTCCGGGTGGACGAACACCGGGGAGCTGTTTTTT | CASSGWTNTGELFF
TRBJ1-2 | few | . | TRBV28 | 16 | TGTGTCACACAGAGTTTTGATAGCCTAGCTAACTATGGCTACACCTTC | CVTQSFDSLANYGYTF
TRBJ2-1 | . | TRBD2 | TRBV30 | 17 | TGTGCCTGGGGGGGGCTAGCGGGAAGGTCCCTCTACAATGAGCAGTTCTTC | CAWGGLAGRSLYNEQFF
TRBJ2-3 | . | . | TRBV12-5 | 15 | TGTGCTAGTGGGCACTATGGCTCTGGCACAGATACGCAGTATTTT | CASGHYGSGTDTQYF
TRBJ2-7 | . | TRBD1 | TRBV5-6 | 13 | TGTGCCAGCAGCCCACAGGGGGCTTACGAGCAGTACTTC | CASSPQGAYEQYF
TRBJ2-4 | . | TRBD2 | TRBV7-9 | 16 | TGTGCCAGCAGCTTAGAGGGCGAGCGGGAGGGAAACATTCAGTACTTC | CASSLEGEREGNIQYF
TRBJ2-2 | . | . | TRBV9 | 14 | TGTGCCAGCAGCGTAGGAGGGGTTGCCGGGGAGCTGTTTTTT | CASSVGGVAGELFF
TRBJ2-1 | . | . | TRBV5-6 | 13 | TGTGCCAGCAGCTTGACTTCCTACAATGAGCAGTTCTTC | CASSLTSYNEQFF
TRBJ2-7 | . | . | TRBV19 | 14 | TGTGCCAGTAAAAAGTTTAAAGAGGGCCACGAGCAGTACTTC | CASKKFKEGHEQYF
TRBJ2-7 | . | TRBD2 | TRBV7-9 | 15 | TGTGCCAGCTCGTACGCTGGGACTAGCGGCAGTGAGCAGTACTTC | CASSYAGTSGSEQYF
TRBJ1-5 | once | . | TRBV19 | 18 | TGTGCCAGTAGTATCACCCTGCGACAGACGATACCCAATCAGCCCCAGCATTTT | CASSITLRQTIPNQPQHF
TRBJ2-5 | . | . | TRBV11-1 | 12 | TGTGCCAGCAGAGAGGTGGGAGAGACCCAGTACTTC | CASREVGETQYF
TRBJ1-5 | . | . | TRBV18 | 15 | TGTGCCAGCTCACCAAGAGACACCTTCGGTCAGCCCCAGCATTTT | CASSPRDTFGQPQHF
TRBJ1-1 | . | . | TRBV4-1 | 14 | TGCGCCAGCAGCCCAGGAGGCAGTGCAACTGAAGCTTTCTTT | CASSPGGSATEAFF
TRBJ2-1 | once | . | TRBV4-3 | 15 | TGCGCCAGCAGCCAAATATCGGACATCTACAATGAGCAGTTCTTC | CASSQISDIYNEQFF
TRBJ2-7 | . | TRBD1 | TRBV13 | 12 | TGTGCCAGCAGCTTCACAGGGGACGAGCAGTACTTC | CASSFTGDEQYF
TRBJ2-2 | . | . | TRBV27 | 13 | TGTGCCAGCAGTTTTTCCGGGACCGGGGAGCTGTTTTTT | CASSFSGTGELFF
TRBJ2-7 | . | TRBD2 | TRBV30 | 13 | TGTGCCTGGAGTGTCGGGGGGGGCTACGAGCAGTACTTC | CAWSVGGGYEQYF
TRBJ2-1 | . | TRBD2 | TRBV7-9 | 17 | TGTGCCAGCAGCTCCAGGGGGGGAGTAGCGGGAGCCTATGAGCAGTTCTTC | CASSSRGGVAGAYEQFF
TRBJ1-2 | . | TRBD1 | TRBV4-1 | 15 | TGCGCCAGCAGCCATCCGACAGGGTCCCCCTATGGCTACACCTTC | CASSHPTGSPYGYTF
TRBJ1-1 | . | . | TRBV7-9 | 13 | TGTGCCAGCAGCTCCACAGGGAGCACTGAAGCTTTCTTT | CASSSTGSTEAFF
TRBJ2-4 | few | . | TRBV5-5 | 12 | TGTGCCAGCAACCTTCCACAGGATCTTCAGTACTTC | CASNLPQDLQYF
TRBJ1-2 | . | TRBD1 | TRBV7-9 | 15 | TGTGCCAGCAGCTCGGACAGGGAGGAAAACTATGGCTACACCTTC | CASSSDREENYGYTF
TRBJ2-4 | . | . | TRBV23-1 | 16 | TGCGCCAGCAGTCCGAGCCCCCATGGGGCCAAAAACATTCAGTACTTC | CASSPSPHGAKNIQYF
TRBJ2-7 | . | TRBD1 | TRBV19 | 15 | TGTGCCAGTAGTCCAGGACAGGGAGGAGCCTACGAGCAGTACTTC | CASSPGQGGAYEQYF
TRBJ2-1 | . | . | TRBV18 | 11 | TGTGCCAGCTCACCAAGTAATGAGCAGTTCTTC | CASSPSNEQFF
TRBJ2-7 | few | TRBD2 | TRBV7-3 | 17 | TGTGCCAGCAGCCCCCCAGGCCCAGCGGGAGTATTCTACGAGCAGTACTTC | CASSPPGPAGVFYEQYF
TRBJ2-7 | . | . | TRBV7-6 | 12 | TGTGCCAGCAGCTTGTCCGGCTACGAGCAGTACTTC | CASSLSGYEQYF
TRBJ1-2 | . | . | TRBV20-1 | 10 | TGCAGTTCCATGGGGGCTGGCTACACCTTC | CSSMGAGYTF
TRBJ2-2 | . | . | TRBV5-4 | 14 | TGTGCCAGCAGCTTTGGGGGAGTATTCGGGGAGCTGTTTTTT | CASSFGGVFGELFF
TRBJ1-2 | . | . | TRBV6-5 | 13 | TGTGCCAGCACCCCGGGTGGAAACTATGGCTACACCTTC | CASTPGGNYGYTF
TRBJ2-7 | . | TRBD1 | TRBV6-1 | 13 | TGTGCCAGCAGTCGGACAGGGGTAGACGAGCAGTACTTC | CASSRTGVDEQYF
TRBJ2-5 | . | TRBD2 | TRBV5-8 | 15 | TGTGCCAGCAGCCTGGGACTAGCGGGAGAAGAGACCCAGTACTTC | CASSLGLAGEETQYF
TRBJ2-1 | . | TRBD2 | TRBV27 | 18 | TGTGCCAGCAGTTTCCCCCATCCTAGCGGGAGCTCCTACAATGAGCAGTTCTTC | CASSFPHPSGSSYNEQFF
TRBJ1-3 | . | . | TRBV5-5 | 14 | TGTGCCAGCAGCTTAATAGGTTCTGGAAACACCATATATTTT | CASSLIGSGNTIYF
TRBJ2-7 | . | . | TRBV29-1 | 13 | TGCAGCGTTGAAGAACAGGAAACCTACGAGCAGTACTTC | CSVEEQETYEQYF
TRBJ2-3 | . | TRBD2 | TRBV7-8 | 16 | TGTGCCAGCAGCTTACCGGGACTAGCGGGGTCAGATACGCAGTATTTT | CASSLPGLAGSDTQYF
TRBJ2-5 | once | TRBD2 | TRBV7-6 | 15 | TGTGCCAGCAGCTTAGCGCAACTAGCGCAAGAGACCCAGTACTTC | CASSLAQLAQETQYF
TRBJ2-1 | once | . | TRBV28 | 14 | TGTGCCAGCAGTTTAGGCCCTAGCGCGTGGGAGCAGTTCTTC | CASSLGPSAWEQFF
TRBJ2-1 | . | TRBD1 | TRBV29-1 | 15 | TGCAGCGTTGACCTACCGGGACAGGTAGCATTCGAGCAGTTCTTC | CSVDLPGQVAFEQFF
TRBJ1-5 | few | . | TRBV7-2 | 15 | TGTGCCAGCAGCTTAGTCGGTTATAGCAATCAGCCCCAGCATTTT | CASSLVGYSNQPQHF